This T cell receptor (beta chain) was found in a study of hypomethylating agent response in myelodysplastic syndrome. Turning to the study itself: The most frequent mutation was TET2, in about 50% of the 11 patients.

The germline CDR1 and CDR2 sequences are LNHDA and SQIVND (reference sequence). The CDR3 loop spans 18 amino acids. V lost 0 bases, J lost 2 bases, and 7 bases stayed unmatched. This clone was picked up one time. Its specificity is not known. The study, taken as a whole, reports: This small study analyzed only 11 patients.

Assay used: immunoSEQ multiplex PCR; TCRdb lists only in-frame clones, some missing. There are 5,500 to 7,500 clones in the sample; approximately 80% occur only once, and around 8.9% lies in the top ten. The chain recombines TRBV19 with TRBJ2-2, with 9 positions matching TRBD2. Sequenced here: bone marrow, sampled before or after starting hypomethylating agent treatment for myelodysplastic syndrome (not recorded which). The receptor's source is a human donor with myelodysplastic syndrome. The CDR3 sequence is CASSIDPTRGGNTGELFF. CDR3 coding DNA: TGTGCCAGTAGTATAGATCCCACGCGGGGGGGAAACACCGGGGAGCTGTTTTTT.